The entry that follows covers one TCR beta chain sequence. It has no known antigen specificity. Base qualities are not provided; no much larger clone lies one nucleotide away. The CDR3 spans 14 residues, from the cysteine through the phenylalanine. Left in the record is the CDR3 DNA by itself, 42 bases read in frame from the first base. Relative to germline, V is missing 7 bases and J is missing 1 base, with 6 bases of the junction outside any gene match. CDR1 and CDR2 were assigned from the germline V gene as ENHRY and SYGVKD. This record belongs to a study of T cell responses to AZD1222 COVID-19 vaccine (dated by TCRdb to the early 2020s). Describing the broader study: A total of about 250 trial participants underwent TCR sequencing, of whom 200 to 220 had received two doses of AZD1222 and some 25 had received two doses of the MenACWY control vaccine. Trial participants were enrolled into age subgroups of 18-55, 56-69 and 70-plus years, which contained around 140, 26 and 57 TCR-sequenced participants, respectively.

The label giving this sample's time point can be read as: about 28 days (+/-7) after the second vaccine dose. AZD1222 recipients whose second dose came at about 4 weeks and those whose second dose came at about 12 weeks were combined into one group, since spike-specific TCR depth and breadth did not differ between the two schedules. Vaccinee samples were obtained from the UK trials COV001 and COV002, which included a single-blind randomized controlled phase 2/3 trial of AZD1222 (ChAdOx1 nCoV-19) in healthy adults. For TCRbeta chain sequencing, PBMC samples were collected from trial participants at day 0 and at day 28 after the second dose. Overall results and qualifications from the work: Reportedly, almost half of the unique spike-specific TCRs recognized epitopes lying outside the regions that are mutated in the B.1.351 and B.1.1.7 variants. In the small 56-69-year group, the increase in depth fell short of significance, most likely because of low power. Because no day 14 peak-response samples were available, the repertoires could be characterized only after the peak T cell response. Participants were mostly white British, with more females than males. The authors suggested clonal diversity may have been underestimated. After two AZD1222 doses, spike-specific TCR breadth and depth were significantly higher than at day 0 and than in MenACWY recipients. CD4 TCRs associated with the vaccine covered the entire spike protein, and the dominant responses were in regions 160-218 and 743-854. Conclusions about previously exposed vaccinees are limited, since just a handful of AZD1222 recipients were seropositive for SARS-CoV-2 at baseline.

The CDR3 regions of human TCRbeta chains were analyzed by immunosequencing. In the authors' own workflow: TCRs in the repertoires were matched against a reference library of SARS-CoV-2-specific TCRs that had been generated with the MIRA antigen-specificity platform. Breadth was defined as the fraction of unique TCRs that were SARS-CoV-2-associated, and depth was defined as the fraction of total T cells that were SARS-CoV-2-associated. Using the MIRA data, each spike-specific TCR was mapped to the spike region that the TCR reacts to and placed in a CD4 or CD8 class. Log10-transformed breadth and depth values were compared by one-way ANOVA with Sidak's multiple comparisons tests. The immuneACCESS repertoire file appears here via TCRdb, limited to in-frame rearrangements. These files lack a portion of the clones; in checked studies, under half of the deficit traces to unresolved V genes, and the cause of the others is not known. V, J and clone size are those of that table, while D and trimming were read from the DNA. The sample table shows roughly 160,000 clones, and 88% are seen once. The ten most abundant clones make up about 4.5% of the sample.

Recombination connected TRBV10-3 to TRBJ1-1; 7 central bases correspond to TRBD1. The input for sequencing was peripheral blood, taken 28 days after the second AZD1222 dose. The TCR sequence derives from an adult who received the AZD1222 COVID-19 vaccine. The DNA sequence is TGTGCCATCACTACGGGACAGCCGAACACTGAAGCTTTCTTT. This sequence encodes CAITTGQPNTEAFF.